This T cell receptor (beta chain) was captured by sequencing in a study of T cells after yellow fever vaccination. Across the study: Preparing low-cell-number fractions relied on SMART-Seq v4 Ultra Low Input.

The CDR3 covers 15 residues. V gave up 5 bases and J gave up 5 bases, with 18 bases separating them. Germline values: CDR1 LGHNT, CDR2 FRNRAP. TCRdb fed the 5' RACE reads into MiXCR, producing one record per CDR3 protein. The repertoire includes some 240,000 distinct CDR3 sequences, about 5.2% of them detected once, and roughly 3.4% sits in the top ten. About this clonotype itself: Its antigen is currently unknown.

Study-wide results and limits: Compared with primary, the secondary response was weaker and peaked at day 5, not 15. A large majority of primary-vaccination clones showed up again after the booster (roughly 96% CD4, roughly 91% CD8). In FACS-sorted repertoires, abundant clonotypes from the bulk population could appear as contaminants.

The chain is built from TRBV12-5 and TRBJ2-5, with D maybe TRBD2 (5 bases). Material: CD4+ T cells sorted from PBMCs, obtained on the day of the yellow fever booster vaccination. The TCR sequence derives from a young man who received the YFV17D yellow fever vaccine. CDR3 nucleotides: TGTGCTAGTGGTCCCAATTCCGGCGGGTTGGAGACCCAGTACTTC. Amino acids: CASGPNSGGLETQYF.